Below are 24 T cell receptor beta chains sequenced from a single sample in a study of CD8 T cells in ankylosing spondylitis. One entry per CDR3 protein results from TCRdb running MiXCR on the 5' RACE reads. The sample has 80,000 to 100,000 distinct CDR3 sequences, roughly 8% seen once. Sequencing was carried out using blood, either unsorted or a sorted T cell fraction (not recorded which). These TCRs come from a male donor with ankylosing spondylitis or in good health (not recorded which).

At least ten counts were recorded for this clonotype. The chain carries TRBV5-1 and TRBJ2-3, with no clear D. This CDR3 is built from 12 residues. V was trimmed by 0 bases and J by 4 bases, leaving 3 bases between them. The germline V gene encodes CDR1 SGHRS and CDR2 YFSETQ. Here the CDR3 DNA reads TGCGCCAGCAGCTTGGAAGCAGATACGCAGTATTTT. Translation gives CASSLEADTQYF.

This clonotype occurred a few times. The chain carries TRBV11-2 and TRBJ1-2, with D perhaps matching TRBD1 (6 bases). This CDR3 region has 19 residues. Germline-derived CDR1 and CDR2 are SGHAT and FQNNGV. V was shortened by 5 bases and J by 4 bases, with 29 bases between the two germline ends. CDR3 DNA: TGTGCCAGCAGCCCCTCCCCCTCAGGGGAGGTACGGTCGTCCTATGGCTACACCTTC. It codes for CASSPSPSGEVRSSYGYTF.

This clonotype was detected ten times or more. The chain recombines TRBV7-3 with TRBJ1-1, with D possibly matching TRBD1 (6 bases). Germline assignment: CDR1 SGHTA and CDR2 FQGTGA. The V end lost 0 bases, the J end lost 6 bases, and 11 bases lay between the germline ends. The CDR3 consists of 14 residues. The CDR3 nucleotides read TGTGCCAGCAGCTTAACGGGGCAGGGGCCTGAAGCTTTCTTT. This encodes CASSLTGQGPEAFF.

The CDR3: CASSEAGGEKLFF. The DNA for the CDR3 is TGCGCCAGCAGTGAGGCGGGAGGAGAAAAACTGTTTTTT. V and J are TRBV10-2 and TRBJ1-4; unclear D gene. The CDR3 length is 13 residues. Germline CDR1 reads WSHSY; CDR2 reads SAAADI. V dropped 2 bases and J dropped 8 bases, with 9 bases sitting between them.

In its sample, this clonotype was seen many times. The chain recombines TRBV12-3 or TRBV12-4 with TRBJ1-1; D gene unclear. The CDR3 extends over 13 amino acids. With 6 bases removed from V and 5 bases from J, the gap between germline ends came to 13 bases. DNA for the CDR3: TGTGCCAGCAGCCTGCGGACGAGGACTGAAGCTTTCTTT. Encoded protein: CASSLRTRTEAFF.

The chain employs TRBV30 and TRBJ2-3, with D unresolved. Trimming cost V 0 bases and J 4 bases, with 2 bases left between them. The CDR3 has 11 amino acids. Germline assignment: CDR1 GTSNPN and CDR2 SVGIG (reference sequence). The CDR3 is CAWSVSDTQYF. The CDR3 DNA reads as TGTGCCTGGAGTGTCTCAGATACGCAGTATTTT. The full variable domain, completed using reference TRBV30 and TRBJ2-3, is SQTIHQWPATLVQPVGSPLSLECTVEGTSNPNLYWYRQAAGRGLQLLFYSVGIGQISSEVPQNLSASRPQDRQFILSSKKLLLSDSGFYLCAWSVSDTQYFGPGTRLTVL.

V and J are TRBV7-6 and TRBJ1-6, with no clear D. V dropped 4 bases and J dropped 10 bases, with 8 bases sitting between them. In germline, CDR1 is SGHVS, CDR2 FNYEAQ. The CDR3 is made up of 12 amino acids. The CDR3 sequence is CASSSLGSPLHF. CDR3 nucleotides: TGTGCCAGCAGCTCCTTAGGGTCACCCCTCCACTTT.

This clonotype was seen ten or more times. The genes are TRBV9 and TRBJ2-1, with a weak D call TRBD1 (6 bases). The CDR3 length is 15 residues. V lost 0 bases and J lost 5, with 12 bases in between. Germline CDR1 SGDLS, CDR2 YYNGEE. This CDR3 is CASSVGGGPDNEQFF. The CDR3 DNA follows: TGTGCCAGCAGCGTAGGAGGGGGACCCGACAATGAGCAGTTCTTC.

This clonotype was observed many times. The CDR3 is CASSLMGSSTGELFF. The CDR3 region has the DNA TGTGCCAGCAGCTTGATGGGCTCATCCACCGGGGAGCTGTTTTTT. This sequence joins TRBV5-5 and TRBJ2-2; D remains unclear. In germline, CDR1 is SGHKS, CDR2 YYEKEE (reference sequence). The CDR3 is made up of 15 amino acids. V gave up 1 base and J gave up 4 bases, with 11 bases separating them.

This clonotype came up many times. This sequence joins TRBV12-3 or TRBV12-4 and TRBJ2-4; D is possibly TRBD2 (6 bases). The V end was cut by 6 bases, the J end by 11 bases, with 20 bases between. This CDR3 spans 14 amino acids. The CDR3 nucleotides read TGTGCCAGCAGACCGGGACTTAGAGAGAGTGTTCAGTACTTC. Protein product: CASRPGLRESVQYF.

Many counts were recorded for this clonotype. The chain has TRBV12-5 and TRBJ1-1; maybe TRBD1 (5 bases). The CDR3 is 14 amino acids. Trimming removed 3 bases from V and 3 bases from J, with 11 bases in between. CDR1 and CDR2 from the germline V gene are LGHNT and FRNRAP. Here the CDR3 DNA reads TGTGCTAGTGGTTTCCAGGGAGGGGACACTGAAGCTTTCTTT. This translates into CASGFQGGDTEAFF.

This clonotype was observed at least ten times. This chain joins TRBV5-4 and TRBJ2-7, with 10 bases that match TRBD1. The germline V gene encodes CDR1 SGHNT and CDR2 YYREEE (reference sequence). The J segment lost 4 bases and the V segment lost 2 bases, leaving 3 bases of the junction unmatched. The CDR3 extends over 14 amino acids. This CDR3 is CASSFGGQGYEQYF. CDR3 nucleotide sequence: TGTGCCAGCAGCTTCGGGGGACAGGGGTACGAGCAGTACTTC.

This clonotype came up many times. The rearrangement joins TRBV11-2 to TRBJ2-3, with D hard to call. This CDR3 is built from 15 residues. The germline CDR1 and CDR2 sequences are SGHAT and FQNNGV. Trimming removed 1 base at V and 0 bases at J, with 8 bases between. The CDR3 loop is CASSLVGVSTDTQYF. As DNA, the CDR3 is TGTGCCAGCAGCTTAGTTGGGGTTAGCACAGATACGCAGTATTTT.

The chain has TRBV25-1 and TRBJ1-1; D uncertain. The germline V gene encodes CDR1 MGHDK and CDR2 SYGVNS. Trimming took off 1 base at V and 0 bases at J, with 12 bases between the two ends. This CDR3 has 16 residues. CDR3 sequence: CASSESGFGLNTEAFF. As DNA, the CDR3 is TGTGCCAGCAGTGAATCTGGATTTGGGTTGAACACTGAAGCTTTCTTT.

This clonotype was counted ten times or more. The chain couples TRBV12-5 to TRBJ2-1; 9 nucleotides match TRBD2. The CDR3 runs to 15 residues. V lost 7 bases, J lost 2 bases, and 6 bases stayed unmatched. Per the germline V gene, CDR1 is LGHNT and CDR2 is FRNRAP. CDR3 sequence (DNA): TGTGCTAGTGCCCTTGCTAGCGGGACCTACAATGAGCAGTTCTTC. Residues: CASALASGTYNEQFF. The variable domain in full, completed from reference TRBV12-5 and TRBJ2-1, reads DARVTQTPRHKVTEMGQEVTMRCQPILGHNTVFWYRQTMMQGLELLAYFRNRAPLDDSGMPKDRFSAEMPDATLATLKIQPSEPRDSAVYFCASALASGTYNEQFFGPGTRLTVL.

The CDR3: CSASPFRGTQYF. For the CDR3, the DNA is TGCAGTGCGTCGCCCTTCAGGGGTACGCAGTATTTT. V is TRBV20-1 and J is TRBJ2-3; D perhaps matches TRBD1 (6 bases). The CDR3 length is 12 residues. Trimming shortened V by 6 bases and J by 8 bases, and 15 bases separated the two germline ends. Looked up from germline, CDR1 is DFQATT and CDR2 is SNEGSKA (reference sequence).

This clonotype was counted many times. The J gene is TRBJ2-1, the V gene TRBV27; 8 bases fit TRBD2. Germline CDR1 and CDR2: MNHEY and SMNVEV (reference sequence). This CDR3 spans 22 amino acids. J gave up 0 bases and V 4 bases, and 23 bases lay outside the gene matches. CDR3 coding DNA: TGTGCCAGCAGTTGGGGACCTAATAGTTTTAGGGTAAGCGGGAGCTCCTACAATGAGCAGTTCTTC. Its translation is CASSWGPNSFRVSGSSYNEQFF.

This clonotype was detected ten times or more. The chain is built from TRBV5-1 and TRBJ2-2; the match to TRBD1 covers 9 bases. Germline V gives CDR1 SGHRS, CDR2 YFSETQ. The CDR3 covers 16 residues. V was clipped by 2 bases and J by 2 bases; unmatched bases: 4. CDR3 residues: CASSFAGQGNTGELFF. CDR3 nucleotides: TGCGCCAGCAGCTTTGCGGGACAGGGTAACACCGGGGAGCTGTTTTTT. Drawing the rest from reference TRBV5-1 and TRBJ2-2, the complete variable domain is KAGVTQTPRYLIKTRGQQVTLSCSPISGHRSVSWYQQTPGQGLQFLFEYFSETQRNKGNFPGRFSGRQFSNSRSEMNVSTLELGDSALYLCASSFAGQGNTGELFFGEGSRLTVL.

This clonotype was counted only a few times. V and J are TRBV4-1 and TRBJ2-3; TRBD2 might be the D (7 bases). CDR3 length equals 15 residues. Trimming stripped 0 bases from V and 2 bases from J, with 9 bases between. The germline V gene encodes CDR1 MGHRA and CDR2 YSYEKL. The CDR3 coding sequence is TGCGCCAGCAGCCAAGAGCGGGGGCACACAGATACGCAGTATTTT. Its translation: CASSQERGHTDTQYF.

This clonotype occurred many times. The V call is TRBV2, the J call TRBJ2-7, with TRBD1 matching 10 bases. V was pared by 10 bases and J by 4 bases, with 13 bases of the junction left unmatched. The CDR3 runs 15 residues. Germline CDR1 is SNHLY and CDR2 is FYNNEI. The CDR3 loop reads CATLDGDRGLYEQYF. CDR3 DNA sequence: TGTGCCACCCTAGACGGGGACAGGGGACTTTACGAGCAGTACTTC.

The V gene is TRBV6-2 or TRBV6-3, the J gene TRBJ2-7, with 7 bases aligning to TRBD2. V lost 2 bases and J lost 2; bases outside the gene matches: 15. The CDR3 is 18 residues long. CDR1 is MNHEY, CDR2 SVGEGT, per germline. The DNA of the CDR3 is TGTGCCAGCAGTTACCTCCAAGGCCCGCGAGCGGGGACCTACGAGCAGTACTTC. Amino acid sequence: CASSYLQGPRAGTYEQYF.

This clonotype was observed at least ten times. The chain is built from TRBV29-1 and TRBJ1-2; the D is unclear. Germline assignment: CDR1 SQVTM and CDR2 ANQGSEA. The CDR3 is 16 amino acids. Deletions cut 3 bases from V and 5 bases from J, with 22 bases between. CDR3 sequence: CSVDPLLEPGFYGYTF. For the CDR3, the DNA is TGCAGCGTTGACCCCCTTCTGGAGCCGGGTTTTTATGGCTACACCTTC.

There are many counts of this clonotype. J is TRBJ2-1 and V is TRBV28, with TRBD2 matching 13 bases. Trimming took 2 bases from V and 8 from J; bases not matched to a gene: 12. In germline, CDR1 is MDHEN, CDR2 SYDVKM. The CDR3 length is 18 residues. This chain's CDR3 is CASSLVPLGLAGKYEQFF. CDR3 nucleotides: TGTGCCAGCAGTTTAGTGCCTTTGGGACTAGCGGGAAAATATGAGCAGTTCTTC.

This clonotype was counted ten times or more. The chain carries TRBV5-1 and TRBJ2-4; 10 bases match TRBD1. The CDR3 totals 16 residues. In germline, CDR1 is SGHRS, CDR2 YFSETQ. Trimming took 6 bases from V and 0 from J; bases not matched to a gene: 6. The CDR3 coding sequence is TGCGCCAGCAAACGCCGGGACAGGGGAGCCAAAAACATTCAGTACTTC. Amino acid sequence: CASKRRDRGAKNIQYF. Using reference TRBV5-1 and TRBJ2-4 for the parts outside the CDR3, the full variable domain is KAGVTQTPRYLIKTRGQQVTLSCSPISGHRSVSWYQQTPGQGLQFLFEYFSETQRNKGNFPGRFSGRQFSNSRSEMNVSTLELGDSALYLCASKRRDRGAKNIQYFGAGTRLSVL.